This TCR beta chain was captured in a study of vaccination and CD4 T cells after COVID-19. Concerning this clonotype itself: Its antigen is unidentified.

The assay that was used to sequence DNA from cultured CD4+ T cells was the Oncomine TCR Beta short-read assay. From the PCR reads, TCRdb called clonotypes with MiXCR, one entry per CDR3 protein. The sample includes approximately 24,000 distinct CDR3 sequences, roughly 42% of them seen just once. The germline V gene encodes CDR1 SEHNR and CDR2 FQNEAQ (reference sequence). This CDR3 region has 16 residues. Trimming removed 5 bases from V and 2 bases from J; junction bases left unmatched: 4. Treatment noted: 10-day PBMC culture with coronavirus spike peptide pools or control peptides (ViraFEST assay). The sequenced sample consisted of CD4+ T cells from blood, cultured in vitro. The TCR comes from a human donor who had recovered from COVID-19. V gene TRBV7-9 combines with J gene TRBJ2-2; 11 nucleotides match TRBD2. The CDR3 region is CASSLGLAVNTGELFF. The CDR3 DNA reads TGTGCCAGCAGCCTGGGACTAGCGGTAAACACCGGGGAGCTGTTTTTT.